The T cell receptor (beta chain) described here comes from a study of cytomegalovirus exposure and HLA in healthy donors. Concerning this clone itself: As yet, its antigen is unknown. This sample also contains other DNA sequences that code for the same CDR3.

Whole-study results and caveats: The authors listed about 170 TCR beta chains as cytomegalovirus-associated. Three CMV-associated chains proved CMV antigen-specific in vitro. Using the classifier, cytomegalovirus status was reportedly diagnosed with high specificity and sensitivity.

TCRdb keeps only in-frame clones here, not all; method: immunoSEQ multiplex PCR. The table records a few hundred thousand clones, approximately 86% of them present only once. Sequenced input: PBMCs. This TCR derives from a man aged 25 to 40 in good health and CMV-seronegative.

DNA for the CDR3: TGTGCCAGCTCCCGACTAGCGGGGGGGGATGAGCAGTTCTTC. Amino acid sequence: CASSRLAGGDEQFF. The chain couples TRBV18 to TRBJ2-1; 14 bases are a match to TRBD2. The ends lost 6 bases at V and 8 bases at J; junction bases unmatched: 3. The CDR3 is made up of 14 amino acids. The germline CDR1 and CDR2 sequences are KGHSH and LQKENI.